This TCR beta chain was retrieved from a study of molecular identifiers for immune sequencing clone quantification. This clonotype was seen at least ten times. As yet, its antigen is unknown. Naive CD8 libraries were made from around 20,000 to 1,000,000 sorted cells, and they used 10%, 30% or 50% RNA. Study-wide results and limits: Under 1% of molecules in naive cells, but over 98% of effector molecules, belonged to clones above 20 RNA copies. Spiked Jurkat TCR RNA from one cell was reportedly detectable among fewer than 1.3 million naive cells.

TCRdb processed the PCR reads anew with MiXCR; each CDR3 protein has one entry. The sample lists hundreds of thousands of distinct CDR3 sequences; 25% were seen once. This clonotype was sampled from a human donor in good health. Some libraries in this study had Jurkat cell RNA spiked in. Source material: naive CD8+ T cells from blood, with Jurkat cell RNA spiked in. Subset noted: FACS-sorted CD8+CD4-CCR7+CD45RA+ naive T cells.

Here the CDR3 DNA reads TGTGCCAGCAGTGAAGCAATGGCATCCGAACAAGCTTTCTTT. It codes for CASSEAMASEQAFF. V gene TRBV2 combines with J gene TRBJ1-1; D is undetermined. V was trimmed by 0 bases and J by 9 bases, leaving 14 bases between them. The CDR3 spans 14 residues. From germline, CDR1 is SNHLY and CDR2 FYNNEI.